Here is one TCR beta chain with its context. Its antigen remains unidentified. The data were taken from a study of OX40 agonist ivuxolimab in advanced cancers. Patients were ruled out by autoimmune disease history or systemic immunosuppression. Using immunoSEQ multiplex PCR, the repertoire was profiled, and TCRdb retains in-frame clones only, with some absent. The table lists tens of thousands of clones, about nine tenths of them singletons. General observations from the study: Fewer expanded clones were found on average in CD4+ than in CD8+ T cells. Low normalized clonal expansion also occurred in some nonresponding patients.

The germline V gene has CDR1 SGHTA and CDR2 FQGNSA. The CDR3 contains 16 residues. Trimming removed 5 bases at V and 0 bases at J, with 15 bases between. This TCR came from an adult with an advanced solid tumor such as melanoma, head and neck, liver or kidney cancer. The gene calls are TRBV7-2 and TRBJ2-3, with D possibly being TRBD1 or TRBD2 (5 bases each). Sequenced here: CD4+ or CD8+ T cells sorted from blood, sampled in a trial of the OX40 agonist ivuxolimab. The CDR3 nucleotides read TGTGCCAGCAGCGGCAGGGTAGCGTCTAGCACAGATACGCAGTATTTT. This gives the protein CASSGRVASSTDTQYF. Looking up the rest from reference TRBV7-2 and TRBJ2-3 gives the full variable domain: GAGVSQSPSNKVTEKGKDVELRCDPISGHTALYWYRQSLGQGLEFLIYFQGNSAPDKSGLPSDRFSAERTGGSVSTLTIQRTQQEDSAVYLCASSGRVASSTDTQYFGPGTRLTVL.